This T cell receptor (beta chain) was sequenced in a study of cytomegalovirus exposure and HLA in healthy donors. Study in general: Both the 120 validation repertoires and the approximately 700 first-cohort repertoires used the same platform, as reported by a later analysis. Findings and caveats of the study: For cytomegalovirus status, the classifier reportedly gave diagnoses with high specificity and sensitivity. Some TCR beta chains (more than 150 of them) were listed as cytomegalovirus-associated.

As concerns this clone: As yet, its antigen is unknown.

V lost 2 bases and J 4 bases, leaving 12 bases between the germline ends. The CDR3 has 14 amino acids. CDR1 MNHNY and CDR2 SVGAGI come from the germline V gene (reference sequence). Profiled with immunoSEQ multiplex PCR; TCRdb holds only in-frame clones, not every one. This sample yields about 180,000 clones, of which approximately 81% are seen a single time; about 17% belongs to the top ten. The rearrangement joins TRBV6-6 to TRBJ2-7, with D possibly matching TRBD2 (5 bases). This TCR was recovered from a young man in good health and CMV-seropositive. Sequencing used PBMCs. This chain's CDR3 is CASSYRGPVYEQYF. The DNA of the CDR3 is TGTGCCAGCAGTTACCGGGGTCCTGTGTACGAGCAGTACTTC.